This T cell receptor (beta chain) was observed in a study of blood T cell repertoires in COVID-19. Whole-study context: Italy, Spain and the United States were the sources of the convalescent and acute COVID-19 samples. Sample material is recorded as cDNA or gDNA derived from T cells, B-cell-depleted T cells, or PBMCs.

Per the authors' pipeline: Reference gene primer amplification yielded estimated nucleated cell counts. Only in-frame clones appear in the TCRdb table, and some are missing; sequencing was by immunoSEQ multiplex PCR. The DNA gave D and trimming, while V, J and clone size come from that table. In the table there are under 350,000 clones, approximately 90% of which are singletons. This TCR derives from a middle-aged man with acute or convalescent COVID-19. The source material was peripheral blood.

This CDR3 reads CASMSAPGIGYTF. CDR3 nucleotides: TGTGCCAGCATGTCGGCCCCAGGGATCGGCTACACCTTC. This rearrangement joins TRBV3-1 (or the pseudogene TRBV3-2) to TRBJ1-2, with D perhaps matching TRBD1 (5 bases). Germline-derived CDR1 and CDR2 are LGHDT and YNNKEL (reference sequence). V was pared by 7 bases and J by 8 bases, with 17 bases between. This CDR3 has 13 residues.